This T cell receptor (beta chain) came from a study of Graves' ophthalmopathy and Graves' hyperthyroidism. Findings and caveats of the study: Sensitivity reached around 88% and specificity almost 83% for a 13-signature model separating ophthalmopathy from stable hyperthyroidism.

This CDR3 spans 13 amino acids. The germline V and J ends were trimmed by 7 bases and 8 bases, with 16 bases remaining between them. Per the germline V gene, CDR1 is KGHDR and CDR2 is SFDVKD. Ophthalmopathy was moderately-to-severely active, CAS at least 3, NOSPECS at least 4, lasting under 3 months. This clonotype was detected ten times or more. As yet, its antigen is unknown. Investigators amplified TCR beta CDR3 regions from RNA transcripts. An initial RT-PCR round employing HTBI primers preceded a second-round multiplex PCR. Each CDR3 protein is one row after TCRdb ran MiXCR on the multiplex PCR reads. The profile covers roughly 500,000 distinct CDR3 sequences, with around 14% appearing a single time and 9.8% taken by the ten largest.

The origin of this receptor is a woman younger than 45 with Graves' ophthalmopathy. The specimen sequenced was blood. This rearrangement joins TRBV24-1 to TRBJ1-2, with D possibly TRBD1 on 6 matching bases. The CDR3 reads CATSNNQGRGYTF. The CDR3 region has the DNA TGTGCCACCAGCAACAATCAGGGGAGAGGCTACACCTTC.